Included here is one T cell receptor (beta chain) sequence, with context. Its antigen is currently unknown. The data originate from a study of shared clonotypes between healthy human individuals. Whole-study context: CD8 memory received one plate per donor, CD8 naive two, CD4 memory three and CD4 naive three. Study-wide results and caveats: Sharing across four donors was seen in 4.5% to 6.5% of naive CD4 clonotypes.

Everyone who donated was a Caucasian adult who lived in Nashville, Tennessee. Study processing details: Filtering was not the same, since immunoSEQ gave junction-only sequences without quality scores. Profiling relied on immunoSEQ multiplex PCR, and the TCRdb table lists in-frame clones only, not all of them. V, J and clone size derive from that table, while D and trimming were established from the DNA sequence. The data show nearly 1 million clones, roughly 72% seen once. CDR3 length: 15 residues. This TCR was recovered from a man aged 18 to 29 in good health. This sequence joins TRBV1 and TRBJ2-7; no check of the table's D call, TRBD2, against the DNA was made. TRBV1 is flagged as a pseudogene. The source material was memory CD4+ T cells sorted from blood. Specified subset: CD45RA-negative fraction. The CDR3, as DNA: TGCACCAGCAGCCAAGTGCGGGGGGGAACCTACGAGCAGTACTTC. It yields the protein CTSSQVRGGTYEQYF.